This T cell receptor (beta chain) was sequenced during a study of cytomegalovirus exposure and HLA in healthy donors. Background on the study: Drawn from HLA-typed donors, 65 million to 100 million unique TCRs were held in an early data release. The study, taken as a whole, reports: Several top significant clusters appeared, in a later analysis, to be linked to common viral pathogens. In vitro checks showed that a few CMV-associated chains really do target CMV antigens. The investigators catalogued 150 to 200 TCR beta chains as cytomegalovirus-associated.

Germline CDR1 is SEHNR and CDR2 is FQNEAQ (reference sequence). CDR3 length equals 14 residues. V lost 5 bases and J lost 9; bases outside the gene matches: 7. Vbeta (60) and Jbeta (13) primers were used in the PCR. The table came from immunoSEQ multiplex PCR; TCRdb's copy has only in-frame clones and leaves some out. This table holds approximately 110,000 clones, around 75% found once. A word on this clone: Its specificity is not known.

Sequences were obtained from PBMCs. The chain carries TRBV7-9 and TRBJ2-1, with 10 nucleotides matching TRBD2. This TCR came from a woman aged 25 to 39 in good health and CMV-seronegative. The CDR3 loop reads CASSPLAGEGEQFF. Here the CDR3 DNA reads TGTGCCAGCAGCCCTCTAGCGGGAGAGGGTGAGCAGTTCTTC.